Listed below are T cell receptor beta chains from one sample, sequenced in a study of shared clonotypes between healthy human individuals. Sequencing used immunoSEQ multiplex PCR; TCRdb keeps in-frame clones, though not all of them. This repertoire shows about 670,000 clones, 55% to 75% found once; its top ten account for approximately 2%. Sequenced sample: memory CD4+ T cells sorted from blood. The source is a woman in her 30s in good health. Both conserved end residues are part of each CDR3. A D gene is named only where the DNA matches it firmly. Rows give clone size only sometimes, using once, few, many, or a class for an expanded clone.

CDR3 protein: CASSFFGTGAYEQYF
CDR3 DNA: TGTGCCAGCAGTTTCTTCGGGACAGGGGCCTACGAGCAGTACTTC
V gene: TRBV28
J gene: TRBJ2-7
clone size: NA
D gene: TRBD1

CDR3 protein: CASSLTSRVDEQYF
CDR3 DNA: TGTGCCAGCAGTCTGACTAGTCGAGTGGACGAGCAGTACTTC
V gene: TRBV28
J gene: TRBJ2-7
clone size: NA
D gene: NA

CDR3 protein: CASSIVGANEQFF
CDR3 DNA: TGTGCCAGTAGTATAGTTGGGGCTAATGAGCAGTTCTTC
V gene: TRBV19
J gene: TRBJ2-1
clone size: few
D gene: NA

CDR3 protein: CASSTGLAVRTDTQYF
CDR3 DNA: TGTGCCAGCAGCACCGGGCTAGCGGTAAGAACAGATACGCAGTATTTT
V gene: TRBV7-9
J gene: TRBJ2-3
clone size: few
D gene: TRBD2

CDR3 protein: CASRPHSSGANVLTF
CDR3 DNA: TGTGCCAGCAGACCACATTCCTCTGGGGCCAACGTCCTGACTTTC
V gene: TRBV2
J gene: TRBJ2-6
clone size: few
D gene: NA

CDR3 protein: CASSFNRDHEQFF
CDR3 DNA: TGTGCCAGCAGCTTTAACAGGGACCATGAGCAGTTCTTC
V gene: TRBV7-7
J gene: TRBJ2-1
clone size: NA
D gene: NA

CDR3 protein: CASSEAAGLSYEQYF
CDR3 DNA: TGTGCCAGCAGTGAAGCGGCGGGTCTCTCCTACGAGCAGTACTTC
V gene: TRBV2
J gene: TRBJ2-7
clone size: NA
D gene: NA

CDR3 protein: CSATPHYEQYF
CDR3 DNA: TGCAGTGCGACTCCTCACTACGAGCAGTACTTC
V gene: TRBV20-1
J gene: TRBJ2-7
clone size: few
D gene: NA

CDR3 protein: CASSYSGTGGHEQYF
CDR3 DNA: TGTGCCAGCAGTTACTCCGGGACAGGGGGCCACGAGCAGTACTTC
V gene: TRBV6-5
J gene: TRBJ2-7
clone size: NA
D gene: TRBD1

CDR3 protein: CASSSQGNAAFF
CDR3 DNA: TGTGCCAGCAGTTCACAGGGAAATGCGGCTTTCTTT
V gene: TRBV28
J gene: TRBJ1-1
clone size: NA
D gene: NA

CDR3 protein: CASSTGTSGSYEQYF
CDR3 DNA: TGCGCCAGCAGCACCGGGACTAGCGGCTCCTACGAGCAGTACTTC
V gene: TRBV5-1
J gene: TRBJ2-7
clone size: NA
D gene: TRBD2

CDR3 protein: CASSPRTGLQETQYF
CDR3 DNA: TGTGCCAGCAGTCCCAGGACAGGGTTGCAAGAGACCCAGTACTTC
V gene: TRBV28
J gene: TRBJ2-5
clone size: NA
D gene: TRBD1

CDR3 protein: CASSGLLGNGYTF
CDR3 DNA: TGTGCCAGTAGTGGCCTCCTAGGCAATGGCTACACCTTC
V gene: TRBV19
J gene: TRBJ1-2
clone size: NA
D gene: NA

CDR3 protein: CASSATGGLETQYF
CDR3 DNA: TGCGCCAGCAGCGCGACAGGGGGCTTGGAGACCCAGTACTTC
V gene: TRBV5-1
J gene: TRBJ2-5
clone size: NA
D gene: TRBD1

CDR3 protein: CAWSETGEIYGYTF
CDR3 DNA: TGTGCCTGGAGTGAGACAGGGGAAATCTATGGCTACACCTTC
V gene: TRBV30
J gene: TRBJ1-2
clone size: NA
D gene: TRBD1

CDR3 protein: CASSSTGGGYGYTF
CDR3 DNA: TGTGCCAGCAGCTCTACGGGAGGGGGCTATGGCTACACCTTC
V gene: TRBV11-2
J gene: TRBJ1-2
clone size: NA
D gene: NA

CDR3 protein: CASRSPGSNQPQHF
CDR3 DNA: TGCGCCAGCAGGAGTCCAGGTTCCAATCAGCCCCAGCATTTT
V gene: TRBV4-1
J gene: TRBJ1-5
clone size: few
D gene: NA

CDR3 protein: CASTRTGLRGANVLTF
CDR3 DNA: TGTGCCAGCACCAGGACAGGCCTTAGGGGGGCCAACGTCCTGACTTTC
V gene: TRBV2
J gene: TRBJ2-6
clone size: NA
D gene: TRBD1

CDR3 protein: CASSLGTGTGGTEAFF
CDR3 DNA: TGCGCCAGCAGCTTGGGGACCGGGACAGGGGGCACTGAAGCTTTCTTT
V gene: TRBV5-1
J gene: TRBJ1-1
clone size: NA
D gene: TRBD1

CDR3 protein: CASSLDRARYNEQFF
CDR3 DNA: TGTGCCAGCAGTTTAGACAGGGCTCGATACAATGAGCAGTTCTTC
V gene: TRBV27
J gene: TRBJ2-1
clone size: NA
D gene: TRBD1

CDR3 protein: CASRFFRIAVAANTQYF
CDR3 DNA: TGTGCAAGTCGCTTCTTTAGGATAGCGGTCGCCGCGAATACGCAGTATTTT
V gene: TRBV12-2
J gene: TRBJ2-3
clone size: NA
D gene: NA

CDR3 protein: CASSVSFVAGGDLNEQFF
CDR3 DNA: TGTGCCAGCAGTGTTTCGTTCGTGGCGGGAGGGGATCTGAATGAGCAGTTCTTC
V gene: TRBV2
J gene: TRBJ2-1
clone size: NA
D gene: TRBD2

CDR3 protein: CASSGQGGNQPQHF
CDR3 DNA: TGTGCCAGCAGTGGCCAGGGAGGCAATCAGCCCCAGCATTTT
V gene: TRBV6-1
J gene: TRBJ1-5
clone size: NA
D gene: NA

CDR3 protein: CASSPDGADTGELFF
CDR3 DNA: TGTGCCAGCTCACCAGACGGGGCAGACACCGGGGAGCTGTTTTTT
V gene: TRBV18
J gene: TRBJ2-2
clone size: NA
D gene: NA

CDR3 protein: CASSPGSYNEQFF
CDR3 DNA: TGTGCCAGCTCCCCGGGGTCCTACAATGAGCAGTTCTTC
V gene: TRBV18
J gene: TRBJ2-1
clone size: NA
D gene: NA

CDR3 protein: CASSPVAGELFF
CDR3 DNA: TGTGCCAGCAGCCCAGTAGCCGGGGAGCTGTTTTTT
V gene: TRBV11-2
J gene: TRBJ2-2
clone size: NA
D gene: NA

CDR3 protein: CASSQEGGGDEQFF
CDR3 DNA: TGCGCCAGCAGCCAAGAAGGGGGGGGCGATGAGCAGTTCTTC
V gene: TRBV4-1
J gene: TRBJ2-1
clone size: NA
D gene: NA

CDR3 protein: CASSPYPLGGEGYTF
CDR3 DNA: TGTGCCAGTAGCCCATACCCCCTCGGGGGCGAGGGCTACACCTTC
V gene: TRBV19
J gene: TRBJ1-2
clone size: few
D gene: NA

CDR3 protein: CASSLGTSGTPDTQYF
CDR3 DNA: TGTGCCAGCAGTTTAGGGACTAGCGGGACGCCAGATACGCAGTATTTT
V gene: TRBV6-4
J gene: TRBJ2-3
clone size: NA
D gene: TRBD2

CDR3 protein: CASSSTRLATSTDTQYF
CDR3 DNA: TGTGCCAGCAGCTCCACCAGACTAGCGACTAGCACAGATACGCAGTATTTT
V gene: TRBV11-2
J gene: TRBJ2-3
clone size: NA
D gene: TRBD2

CDR3 protein: CSVEGLAGVSYNEQFF
CDR3 DNA: TGCAGCGTTGAAGGGCTAGCGGGAGTCTCCTACAATGAGCAGTTCTTC
V gene: TRBV29-1
J gene: TRBJ2-1
clone size: NA
D gene: TRBD2

CDR3 protein: CASSEGTAYYEQYF
CDR3 DNA: TGTGCCAGCAGCGAAGGGACGGCGTACTACGAGCAGTACTTC
V gene: TRBV5-5
J gene: TRBJ2-7
clone size: NA
D gene: NA

CDR3 protein: CASSFAPSDSGTYEQYF
CDR3 DNA: TGTGCCAGCAGTTTTGCCCCCTCGGACAGTGGGACCTACGAGCAGTACTTC
V gene: TRBV27
J gene: TRBJ2-7
clone size: NA
D gene: NA

CDR3 protein: CASSHPGGVPGQPQHF
CDR3 DNA: TGCGCCAGCAGCCACCCAGGGGGGGTACCCGGTCAGCCCCAGCATTTT
V gene: TRBV4-1
J gene: TRBJ1-5
clone size: NA
D gene: TRBD1

CDR3 protein: CASSRGTGHFYEQYF
CDR3 DNA: TGTGCCAGCAGCCGCGGGACAGGGCACTTCTACGAGCAGTACTTC
V gene: TRBV16
J gene: TRBJ2-7
clone size: NA
D gene: TRBD1

CDR3 protein: CASTFGAPLLTDTQYF
CDR3 DNA: TGCGCCAGCACGTTTGGGGCCCCTCTTCTGACAGATACGCAGTATTTT
V gene: TRBV5-1
J gene: TRBJ2-3
clone size: NA
D gene: NA